This T cell receptor (beta chain) was observed in a study of T-cell memory formation after mild COVID-19. Study-wide context: The study found TCR clusters largely donor specific. Findings and limits, study-wide: Clones shrinking from day 15 to 85 showed even CD4/CD8 mixes; later expanders tilted CD4+. Memory cells collected pre-infection included some clones that later responded, suggesting cross-reactive memory joined. Chiefly within CM and EM were the contracting CD4+ clones; CD8+ ones were within EMRA.

TCRdb processed the 5' RACE reads anew with MiXCR; each CDR3 protein has one entry. The profile covers 120,000 to 150,000 distinct CDR3 sequences, with roughly 21% appearing a single time and approximately 2% taken by the ten largest. Trimming cost V 1 base and J 4 bases; bases outside gene matches: 3. The germline V gene encodes CDR1 LGHNA and CDR2 YSLEER. There are 16 residues in the CDR3. This clonotype turned up a few times. The antigen remains undetermined. This clonotype originated in an adult woman who had mild COVID-19 (a few samples of this study predate the infection). Cell type and time point are not known. The V gene is TRBV4-3, the J gene TRBJ2-1; 11 bases are a match to TRBD2. The sequenced sample was PBMCs or a T cell subset sorted from them (not recorded which). The CDR3 protein is CASSQVAGGRYNEQFF. The CDR3 coding sequence is TGCGCCAGCAGCCAAGTAGCGGGAGGGAGGTACAATGAGCAGTTCTTC.